One sample yielded the 17 T cell receptor beta chains listed below, sequenced in a study of blood T cell repertoires in COVID-19. Profiled with immunoSEQ multiplex PCR; TCRdb holds only in-frame clones, not every one. The table shows 200,000 to 250,000 clones, with more than 65% occurring only once. Specimen: peripheral blood. These receptors were collected from a woman aged 25 to 39 who had recovered from COVID-19.

The gene calls are TRBV18 and TRBJ2-1; D remains ambiguous. The V and J ends lost 0 bases and 0 bases respectively, with 6 bases between them. CDR3 length: 15 amino acids. Germline CDR1 reads KGHSH; CDR2 reads LQKENI. The CDR3 nucleotides read TGTGCCAGCTCACCACCGAGTACCTCCTACAATGAGCAGTTCTTC. Protein: CASSPPSTSYNEQFF.

This chain connects TRBV18 to TRBJ2-5; 8 bases are shared with TRBD1. Germline V gene lookup returns CDR1 KGHSH and CDR2 LQKENI. Losses at the gene ends were 4 bases for V and 5 bases for J; bases not matched to a gene: 9. The CDR3 extends over 15 amino acids. The CDR3 DNA reads TGTGCCAGCTCACGAGGGACAGGCGAAAAGGAGACCCAGTACTTC. This translates into CASSRGTGEKETQYF.

The chain combines TRBV11-2 with TRBJ2-7, with 7 nucleotides matching TRBD1. CDR1 is SGHAT, CDR2 FQNNGV, per germline. V shed 2 bases, J shed 1 base, and the junction held 5 bases outside the gene matches. The CDR3 sequence is 15 residues long. The CDR3 here is CASSLSRDRSYEQYF. The CDR3 nucleotides read TGTGCCAGCAGCTTATCTCGGGACAGATCCTACGAGCAGTACTTC.

J is TRBJ2-1 and V is TRBV9; 9 bases agree with TRBD2. Germline CDR1 SGDLS, CDR2 YYNGEE. This CDR3 has 16 amino acids. Trimming at V came to 0 bases and at J to 7 bases, leaving 8 bases not matched to a gene. The CDR3 is CASSVGASGKGNEQFF. Here the CDR3 DNA reads TGTGCCAGCAGCGTAGGGGCTAGCGGGAAGGGGAATGAGCAGTTCTTC.

The gene calls are TRBV24-1 and TRBJ2-1, with D uncertain. Germline V gene lookup returns CDR1 KGHDR and CDR2 SFDVKD. Between the trimmed V and J ends, which lost 2 bases and 3 bases, there was a span of 7 bases. The CDR3 runs to 14 residues. CDR3 nucleotide sequence: TGTGCCACCAGTGATTCTACTGACTACAATGAGCAGTTCTTC. Its protein product is CATSDSTDYNEQFF.

The chain links TRBV19 to TRBJ1-5; TRBD1 agrees at 7 bases. V was clipped by 4 bases and J by 0 bases; unmatched bases: 3. In germline, CDR1 is LNHDA, CDR2 SQIVND (reference sequence). There are 15 residues in the CDR3. CDR3 DNA sequence: TGTGCCAGTAGTACACGGGACAGTAGCAATCAGCCCCAGCATTTT. Residues: CASSTRDSSNQPQHF.

The chain is built from TRBV24-1 and TRBJ2-1; perhaps TRBD2 as D (6 bases). CDR3 size: 13 residues. CDR1 KGHDR and CDR2 SFDVKD come from the germline V gene. The V and J ends lost 7 bases and 5 bases respectively, with 11 bases between them. CDR3 loop: CATRRDGHNEQFF. The CDR3 DNA follows: TGTGCCACCAGGCGGGACGGCCACAATGAGCAGTTCTTC.

The CDR3 protein is CASSLTGQGYETQYF. CDR3 nucleotides: TGTGCCAGCAGTTTAACCGGACAGGGTTATGAGACCCAGTACTTC. This chain uses TRBV28 with TRBJ2-5; the match to TRBD1 covers 8 bases. Trimming took 2 bases from V and 5 from J; bases not matched to a gene: 7. This CDR3 is built from 15 residues. Germline V gene data show CDR1 as MDHEN and CDR2 as SYDVKM.

This rearrangement joins TRBV2 to TRBJ2-7; a possible D gene is TRBD1 (6 bases). The V end was cut by 1 base, the J end by 5 bases, with 12 bases between. Germline assignment: CDR1 SNHLY and CDR2 FYNNEI. This CDR3 comprises 14 residues. The DNA of the CDR3 is TGTGCCAGCAGTGAAGAGGCAGGGGTGAACGAGCAGTACTTC. This sequence encodes CASSEEAGVNEQYF. The full variable domain, in which reference TRBV2 and TRBJ2-7 provide the parts outside the CDR3, is EPEVTQTPSHQVTQMGQEVILRCVPISNHLYFYWYRQILGQKVEFLVSFYNNEISEKSEIFDDQFSVERPDGSNFTLKIRSTKLEDSAMYFCASSEEAGVNEQYFGPGTRLTVT.

J is TRBJ2-1 and V is TRBV15; possibly TRBD2 for D (6 bases). Germline lookup yields CDR1 LNHNV and CDR2 YYDKDF (reference sequence). The ends were cut back, 0 bases at V and 7 bases at J, with 16 bases in the middle. This CDR3 has 16 amino acids. CDR3 nucleotides: TGTGCCACCAGCAGAGATTTGCGGGAACTTAGGAATGAGCAGTTCTTC. Its translation: CATSRDLRELRNEQFF.

This clone was seen many times. V is TRBV7-2 and J is TRBJ2-5; TRBD2 agrees at 9 bases. Germline trimming cut 7 bases from V and 3 bases from J; bases unmatched to any gene: 15. This CDR3 is 17 amino acids long. Germline CDR1 is SGHTA and CDR2 is FQGNSA. As DNA, the CDR3 is TGTGCCAGCAACACCCGAGAGGGGACTAGCTTCAAAGAGACCCAGTACTTC. Translated: CASNTREGTSFKETQYF.

This clone was found once. This chain uses TRBV9 with TRBJ2-1; D is ambiguous. The V end lost 0 bases, the J end lost 6 bases, and 4 bases lay between the germline ends. This CDR3 contains 12 residues. In germline, CDR1 is SGDLS, CDR2 YYNGEE. CDR3: CASSVASNEQFF. For the CDR3, the DNA is TGTGCCAGCAGCGTAGCTAGCAATGAGCAGTTCTTC.

This clone occurred a few times. The V and J genes are TRBV6-6 and TRBJ2-1; 14 bases agree with TRBD2. From germline, CDR1 is MNHNY and CDR2 SVGAGI (reference sequence). The CDR3 covers 17 residues. The V segment lost 5 bases and the J segment 4 bases; nucleotides outside the gene matches: 7. CDR3 protein: CASSHPGLAGEYNEQFF. The CDR3 DNA sequence: TGTGCCAGCAGTCACCCGGGACTAGCGGGAGAATACAATGAGCAGTTCTTC.

The chain links TRBV6-1 to TRBJ1-5, with D maybe TRBD1 (5 bases). Germline CDR1 and CDR2: MNHNS and SASEGT. With 0 bases removed from V and 11 bases from J, the gap between germline ends came to 8 bases. The CDR3 length is 12 residues. Here the CDR3 reads CASSEAGGTQHF. CDR3 coding DNA: TGTGCCAGCAGTGAAGCGGGGGGGACCCAGCATTTT.

The sample holds a few counts of this clone. V is TRBV30 and J is TRBJ1-1; 7 positions match TRBD1. There are 13 residues in the CDR3. Germline V lookup: CDR1 GTSNPN, CDR2 SVGIG (reference sequence). V was pared by 5 bases and J by 0 bases, with 3 bases of the junction left unmatched. CDR3 in amino acids: CAWSRGLNTEAFF. The CDR3 region has the DNA TGTGCCTGGTCCAGGGGGTTGAACACTGAAGCTTTCTTT.

This clone was seen only a few times. The chain links TRBV18 to TRBJ1-2; D gene unclear. This CDR3 spans 15 amino acids. Trimming cost V 6 bases and J 0 bases, with 14 bases left between them. Germline V gives CDR1 KGHSH, CDR2 LQKENI. DNA for the CDR3: TGTGCCAGCTCCCCGCCGTCGTCAGCTAACTATGGCTACACCTTC. Protein sequence: CASSPPSSANYGYTF.

The V gene is TRBV5-1, the J gene TRBJ2-5, with 10 bases matching TRBD1. From germline, CDR1 is SGHRS and CDR2 YFSETQ. CDR3 size: 16 residues. V trimming: 0 bases; J trimming: 7 bases; junction bases outside the gene matches: 9. CDR3: CASSLGGTGDPRTQYF. In nucleotides, the CDR3 is TGCGCCAGCAGCTTGGGAGGGACAGGGGACCCCAGGACCCAGTACTTC.